The 14 T cell receptor beta chains below come from one sample, sequenced in a study of blood T cell repertoires in COVID-19. Sequencing used immunoSEQ multiplex PCR; TCRdb keeps in-frame clones, though not all of them. The repertoire includes some 150,000 clones, under 90% of them detected once, and more than 7.5% sits in the top ten. The sequenced sample consisted of peripheral blood. The receptors shown here come from a woman aged 55-75 years with active or convalescent COVID-19.

In this sample, this clone turned up once. This chain joins TRBV9 and TRBJ2-1; no reliable D call. The length of the CDR3 is 15 residues. Trimming removed 0 bases at V and 3 bases at J, with 10 bases between. Germline V lookup: CDR1 SGDLS, CDR2 YYNGEE. CDR3 coding DNA: TGTGCCAGCAGCGTAGTGGGCGAGAACTACAATGAGCAGTTCTTC. It encodes CASSVVGENYNEQFF.

The chain employs TRBV27 and TRBJ2-3; 7 bases match TRBD2. Germline V gives CDR1 MNHEY, CDR2 SMNVEV (reference sequence). This CDR3 contains 18 residues. Germline trimming cut 2 bases from V and 4 bases from J; bases unmatched to any gene: 15. DNA of the CDR3: TGTGCCAGCAGTTTACGCGCCAAACGGGAGGCCGGGTCAGATACGCAGTATTTT. Its protein product is CASSLRAKREAGSDTQYF.

The rearrangement uses TRBV30 and TRBJ1-2; D is unresolved. CDR1 and CDR2 (germline): GTSNPN, SVGIG (reference sequence). The CDR3 runs 15 residues. With 2 bases removed from V and 1 base from J, the gap between germline ends came to 14 bases. CDR3: CAWSPPPGVNYGYTF. The CDR3, as DNA: TGTGCCTGGAGTCCCCCGCCGGGAGTTAACTATGGCTACACCTTC.

V and J are TRBV27 and TRBJ2-5; TRBD1 aligns across 8 bases. V shed 5 bases, J shed 2 bases, and the junction held 4 bases outside the gene matches. Germline loops: CDR1 MNHEY, CDR2 SMNVEV (reference sequence). The CDR3 runs to 14 residues. The CDR3 region is CASSMWDRQETQYF. The CDR3 nucleotides read TGTGCCAGCAGTATGTGGGACAGGCAAGAGACCCAGTACTTC.

The rearrangement links TRBV28 to TRBJ1-4, with D uncertain. The V end lost 6 bases, the J end lost 2 bases, and 10 bases lay between the germline ends. The CDR3 sequence is 14 residues long. The germline V gene has CDR1 MDHEN and CDR2 SYDVKM. This chain's CDR3 is CASSSPQTNEKLFF. CDR3 nucleotides: TGTGCCAGCAGCTCCCCGCAGACTAATGAAAAACTGTTTTTT.

V gene TRBV6-5 combines with J gene TRBJ1-2, with 9 bases matching TRBD1. This CDR3 has 13 residues. The V gene end was trimmed by 6 bases and the J gene end by 8 bases; junction bases not matched to a gene: 7. The germline V gene has CDR1 MNHEY and CDR2 SVGAGI. The DNA for the CDR3 is TGTGCCAGCAGGGTACAGGGGGCGGGCGGCTACACCTTC. It is translated as CASRVQGAGGYTF.

CDR3 in amino acids: CSVESSGEKLFF. The DNA for the CDR3 is TGCAGCGTTGAATCCTCCGGGGAAAAACTGTTTTTT. The chain employs TRBV29-1 and TRBJ1-4; D gene unclear. Germline CDR1 and CDR2: SQVTM and ANQGSEA. Trimming stripped 2 bases from V and 8 bases from J, with 9 bases between. The CDR3 sequence is 12 residues long.

This clone was detected only once. The CDR3 loop is CARSLGQHSNQPQHF. The CDR3, as DNA: TGTGCCAGAAGCCTAGGACAGCATAGCAATCAGCCCCAGCATTTT. V gene TRBV5-3 combines with J gene TRBJ1-5; D is possibly TRBD1 (6 bases). TRBV5-3 is classed as an ORF, of uncertain function. This CDR3 has 15 residues. V was shortened by 4 bases and J by 0 bases, with 11 bases between the two germline ends.

V is TRBV7-2 and J is TRBJ2-1; 12 bases line up with TRBD2. This CDR3 is built from 16 residues. Per germline, CDR1 SGHTA and CDR2 FQGNSA. With 4 bases clipped from V and 1 base from J, the junction kept 2 bases outside the gene matches. CDR3 in DNA: TGTGCCAGCAGCTCGACTAGCGGGAGTTCCTACAATGAGCAGTTCTTC. Its protein is CASSSTSGSSYNEQFF.

This sequence joins TRBV28 and TRBJ2-3, with D perhaps matching TRBD2 (6 bases). The CDR3 contains 15 residues. Trimming cost V 6 bases and J 3 bases, with 16 bases left between them. Germline V gene sequence: CDR1 MDHEN, CDR2 SYDVKM. Written as DNA, the CDR3 is TGTGCCAGCAGCCCGGACGGGAGTGGGACAGATACGCAGTATTTT. Residues: CASSPDGSGTDTQYF.

V usage is TRBV5-6 and J usage is TRBJ2-3, with D tentatively TRBD2 (5 bases). V was clipped by 4 bases and J by 0 bases, with 15 bases between them. This CDR3 is 16 amino acids long. Germline CDR1 and CDR2: SGHDT and YYEEEE. CDR3 bases: TGTGCCAGCAGCGGATGGACTCATCTGAGCACAGATACGCAGTATTTT. Protein product: CASSGWTHLSTDTQYF.

This rearrangement joins TRBV6-6 to TRBJ2-1, with 10 bases matching TRBD2. The germline CDR1 and CDR2 sequences are MNHNY and SVGAGI (reference sequence). V lost 7 bases and J lost 7; bases outside the gene matches: 7. The CDR3 length is 14 residues. For the CDR3, the DNA is TGTGCCAGCATCTTAGCGGGGGGAATGAATGAGCAGTTCTTC. Protein sequence: CASILAGGMNEQFF.

V is TRBV28 and J is TRBJ1-5; TRBD1 matches at 8 bases. Unmatched junction bases numbered 9, after V lost 5 bases and J lost 0 bases. CDR3 size: 17 residues. The germline CDR1 and CDR2 sequences are MDHEN and SYDVKM. Here the CDR3 DNA reads TGTGCCAGCAGTCACCGTCGGACAGGGTTTAGCAATCAGCCCCAGCATTTT. Its translation: CASSHRRTGFSNQPQHF.

The CDR3: CASSQWDRDYNEQFF. CDR3 nucleotide sequence: TGTGCCAGCAGCCAATGGGACAGGGACTACAATGAGCAGTTCTTC. This chain links TRBV14 with TRBJ2-1; 9 bases map to TRBD1. The CDR3 spans 15 residues. V lost 2 bases and J lost 3; bases outside the gene matches: 2. Germline CDR1 and CDR2: SGHDN and FVKESK.